These 27 T cell receptor beta chains share one sample of origin, sequenced in a study of T cell changes during pregnancy in multiple sclerosis. Some clones are missing from TCRdb's copy, which holds only in-frame ones; the method was immunoSEQ multiplex PCR. Here the sample spans about 59,000 clones, roughly nine tenths being singletons. Sequenced here: peripheral blood, sampled in the third trimester of pregnancy. Receptors were obtained from a female donor in good health, enrolled as a control in a pregnancy study.

The V gene is TRBV28, the J gene TRBJ2-7; 10 bases line up with TRBD2. This CDR3 comprises 17 residues. With 3 bases clipped from V and 3 bases from J, the junction kept 11 bases outside the gene matches. CDR1 MDHEN and CDR2 SYDVKM come from the germline V gene. The CDR3 coding sequence is TGTGCCAGCAGTTTGCCCCCTCGGATAGCGGGAGGCTACGAGCAGTACTTC. Residues: CASSLPPRIAGGYEQYF.

The CDR3 region has the DNA TGCGCCAGCAGCCATGAGGGAGCGGGGGCGAATGAGCAGTTCTTC. Protein: CASSHEGAGANEQFF. The chain carries TRBV4-3 and TRBJ2-1; 8 nucleotides agree with TRBD2. This CDR3 is built from 15 residues. Germline lookup yields CDR1 LGHNA and CDR2 YSLEER. The J segment lost 7 bases and the V segment lost 3 bases, leaving 8 bases of the junction unmatched.

V gene TRBV7-9 combines with J gene TRBJ2-3; tentative D call: TRBD2 (5 bases). Trimming removed 3 bases at V and 1 base at J, with 20 bases between. The CDR3 runs to 18 residues. The germline V gene encodes CDR1 SEHNR and CDR2 FQNEAQ (reference sequence). This chain's CDR3 is CASSFFQGIGIGTDTQYF. CDR3 nucleotides: TGTGCCAGCAGCTTTTTTCAAGGGATCGGGATAGGCACAGATACGCAGTATTTT.

The chain links TRBV5-1 to TRBJ2-1, with 14 bases lining up with TRBD2. The germline gives CDR1 SGHRS, CDR2 YFSETQ. This CDR3 is built from 16 residues. V lost 0 bases and J lost 8; bases outside the gene matches: 4. This CDR3 is CASSLAGTSGSHEQFF. The DNA for the CDR3 is TGCGCCAGCAGCTTGGCCGGGACTAGCGGGAGTCATGAGCAGTTCTTC.

The rearrangement uses TRBV5-1 and TRBJ1-1, with TRBD1 identical over 9 bases. Per germline, CDR1 SGHRS and CDR2 YFSETQ. The CDR3 runs to 14 residues. The trim removed 4 bases at V and 10 bases at J, leaving 11 bases unmatched. The CDR3: CASSLKEGQGGAFF. The CDR3 DNA follows: TGCGCCAGCAGCCTTAAGGAGGGACAGGGTGGAGCTTTCTTT.

This clone was counted once. The J gene is TRBJ2-1, the V gene TRBV4-1, with 10 bases aligning to TRBD2. Trimming removed 3 bases from V and 0 bases from J; junction bases left unmatched: 5. This CDR3 spans 17 amino acids. Germline V CDR1 and CDR2: MGHRA, YSYEKL. DNA of the CDR3: TGCGCCAGCAGCCAGCTAGCGGGGGTAAGCTCCTACAATGAGCAGTTCTTC. This encodes CASSQLAGVSSYNEQFF.

This rearrangement joins TRBV5-1 to TRBJ2-7, with D possibly being TRBD2 (5 bases). Per germline, CDR1 SGHRS and CDR2 YFSETQ. CDR3 length: 14 residues. V dropped 0 bases and J dropped 2 bases, with 9 bases sitting between them. CDR3 sequence reads: CASSLGSATYEQYF. Written as DNA, the CDR3 is TGCGCCAGCAGCTTGGGTAGCGCTACCTACGAGCAGTACTTC.

The chain is built from TRBV2 and TRBJ1-2; tentative D call: TRBD1 (6 bases). The V end was cut by 1 base, the J end by 3 bases, with 15 bases between. Per germline, CDR1 SNHLY and CDR2 FYNNEI. The CDR3 length is 16 residues. CDR3 residues: CASSEGARGAYYGYTF. DNA of the CDR3: TGTGCCAGCAGTGAAGGGGCTCGGGGGGCCTACTATGGCTACACCTTC.

CDR3 sequence (DNA): TGTGCCAGCAGTGACTCGGGGGGAACAGATACGCAGTATTTT. Translated, it gives CASSDSGGTDTQYF. This chain joins TRBV6-4 and TRBJ2-3, with a weak D call TRBD2 (6 bases). With 0 bases removed from V and 3 bases from J, the gap between germline ends came to 7 bases. CDR3 length equals 14 residues. CDR1 and CDR2 (germline): MRHNA, SNTAGT.

The rearrangement joins TRBV7-2 to TRBJ2-5; 7 bases align to TRBD2. CDR1 is SGHTA, CDR2 FQGNSA, per germline. The CDR3 sequence is 16 residues long. The ends lost 1 base at V and 1 base at J; junction bases unmatched: 6. Written as DNA, the CDR3 is TGTGCCAGCAGCTTAGTGGGAACGGGGGGCCAAGAGACCCAGTACTTC. This encodes CASSLVGTGGQETQYF.

The chain carries TRBV10-2 and TRBJ2-7; D might be TRBD2 (6 bases). This CDR3 has 16 amino acids. Germline V gene lookup returns CDR1 WSHSY and CDR2 SAAADI. Trimming removed 7 bases from V and 2 bases from J, with 21 bases in between. CDR3 region: CASTDEAGTRPYEQYF. The CDR3 region has the DNA TGCGCCAGCACCGACGAAGCCGGGACTCGCCCCTACGAGCAGTACTTC.

The chain has TRBV12-5 and TRBJ1-2; a weak D match, TRBD1 (6 bases). Trimming took 1 base from V and 4 from J, leaving 13 bases between them. This CDR3 contains 15 residues. The germline gives CDR1 LGHNT, CDR2 FRNRAP. CDR3 amino acids: CASGLAGQTFYGYTF. The CDR3 nucleotides are TGTGCTAGTGGTTTGGCCGGACAGACCTTCTATGGCTACACCTTC.

This rearrangement joins TRBV2 to TRBJ1-5; a weak D match, TRBD1 (5 bases). Trimming pared 3 bases from V and 7 bases from J, leaving 10 bases between. Germline CDR1 reads SNHLY; CDR2 reads FYNNEI. This CDR3 comprises 13 residues. The CDR3 reads CASSEGRAQPQHF. In DNA form, the CDR3 reads TGTGCCAGCAGTGAGGGCAGGGCACAGCCCCAGCATTTT.

The CDR3 protein is CASSGGTRGRYNEQFF. The CDR3 DNA reads TGTGCCAGCAGCGGCGGGACTAGGGGACGTTACAATGAGCAGTTCTTC. J is TRBJ2-1 and V is TRBV14; 8 bases line up with TRBD2. The CDR3 is 16 residues long. V dropped 5 bases and J dropped 4; count of bases not matched to a gene: 10. The germline V gene has CDR1 SGHDN and CDR2 FVKESK.

The J gene is TRBJ1-2, the V gene TRBV7-9, with 11 nucleotides matching TRBD1. This CDR3 spans 16 amino acids. The trim removed 3 bases at V and 5 bases at J, leaving 8 bases unmatched. Per germline, CDR1 SEHNR and CDR2 FQNEAQ (reference sequence). The CDR3 DNA follows: TGTGCCAGCAGCTTGACCGGGACAGGGGGAAATTATGGCTACACCTTC. This gives the protein CASSLTGTGGNYGYTF.

The V gene is TRBV7-8, the J gene TRBJ1-2; D remains ambiguous. Germline V lookup: CDR1 SGHVS, CDR2 FQNEAQ. Trimming stripped 1 base from V and 1 base from J, with 13 bases between. This CDR3 is built from 16 residues. CDR3 DNA: TGTGCCAGCAGCTTAGGTCCCTTGACAAGTAACTATGGCTACACCTTC. It codes for CASSLGPLTSNYGYTF.

The chain employs TRBV27 and TRBJ2-1, with 9 bases that match TRBD2. Germline V CDR1 and CDR2: MNHEY, SMNVEV (reference sequence). CDR3 length: 16 residues. Losses at the gene ends were 6 bases for V and 7 bases for J; bases not matched to a gene: 13. The CDR3 DNA is TGTGCCAGCAGCCGAGTAGCGGGAGTGGCCTCGAATGAGCAGTTCTTC. Translated: CASSRVAGVASNEQFF.

This clone was seen a handful of times. The J gene is TRBJ1-1, the V gene TRBV5-5; maybe TRBD1 (5 bases). There are 13 residues in the CDR3. V was trimmed by 0 bases and J by 8 bases, leaving 11 bases between them. Germline V gives CDR1 SGHKS, CDR2 YYEKEE (reference sequence). The CDR3 sequence is CASSLARGLEAFF. The CDR3 DNA reads as TGTGCCAGCAGCTTGGCTAGGGGATTGGAAGCTTTCTTT. The variable domain in full, with the rest retrieved from reference TRBV5-5 and TRBJ1-1, is DAGVTQSPTHLIKTRGQQVTLRCSPISGHKSVSWYQQVLGQGPQFIFQYYEKEERGRGNFPDRFSARQFPNYSSELNVNALLLGDSALYLCASSLARGLEAFFGQGTRLTVV.

The V and J genes are TRBV6-5 and TRBJ2-3; 7 bases align to TRBD1. This CDR3 is 15 amino acids long. Germline lookup yields CDR1 MNHEY and CDR2 SVGAGI. V lost 5 bases, J lost 6 bases, and 11 bases stayed unmatched. Written as DNA, the CDR3 is TGTGCCAGCAGTCAAGAAAAAACAGGGGCCGATACGCAGTATTTT. Translating gives CASSQEKTGADTQYF.

The chain uses TRBV11-3 and TRBJ2-1; TRBD2 aligns across 10 bases. The CDR3 has 16 residues. Germline values: CDR1 SGHNT, CDR2 YENEEA. V was pared by 4 bases and J by 3 bases, with 6 bases of the junction left unmatched. This chain's CDR3 is CASSSLLAGIYNEQFF. DNA for the CDR3: TGTGCCAGCAGCTCCCTACTAGCGGGAATCTACAATGAGCAGTTCTTC.

This chain joins TRBV6-5 and TRBJ1-1; the match to TRBD1 covers 10 bases. Germline lookup yields CDR1 MNHEY and CDR2 SVGAGI. The junction had 7 bases not matched to a gene; V was cut back by 5 bases and J by 4 bases. The length of the CDR3 is 15 residues. In nucleotides, the CDR3 is TGTGCCAGCAGTACATTCCGGGACAGGGGCACTGAAGCTTTCTTT. This gives the protein CASSTFRDRGTEAFF.

The chain carries TRBV27 and TRBJ1-5; 8 bases agree with TRBD1. The CDR3 sequence is 14 residues long. The germline gives CDR1 MNHEY, CDR2 SMNVEV (reference sequence). Losses at the gene ends were 2 bases for V and 5 bases for J; bases not matched to a gene: 2. The CDR3 nucleotides read TGTGCCAGCAGTTTACAGGGGGCTCATCAGCCCCAGCATTTT. It encodes CASSLQGAHQPQHF.

The chain employs TRBV27 and TRBJ2-3; 12 nucleotides agree with TRBD2. Germline V gene sequence: CDR1 MNHEY, CDR2 SMNVEV (reference sequence). With V trimmed by 4 bases and J by 0 bases, 8 bases remained unmatched. The CDR3 sequence is 18 residues long. The CDR3 sequence: CASSSPTGTSGSTDTQYF. CDR3 nucleotides: TGTGCCAGCAGTTCCCCAACCGGGACTAGCGGGAGCACAGATACGCAGTATTTT.

CDR3: CASSSVRSGGAYEQYF. In DNA, the CDR3 is TGTGCCAGCAGTTCCGTCAGAAGCGGGGGGGCTTACGAGCAGTACTTC. This chain links TRBV6-5 with TRBJ2-7, with 10 bases that match TRBD2. There are 16 residues in the CDR3. CDR1 is MNHEY, CDR2 SVGAGI, per germline. Trimming took 4 bases from V and 4 from J; bases not matched to a gene: 10.

This chain uses TRBV7-3 with TRBJ2-6, with 9 bases that match TRBD1. The germline CDR1 and CDR2 sequences are SGHTA and FQGTGA. The ends lost 3 bases at V and 0 bases at J; junction bases unmatched: 9. The CDR3 has 19 residues. The CDR3 loop reads CASSFTGGAPFSGANVLTF. The CDR3 nucleotides are TGTGCCAGCAGCTTTACAGGGGGCGCCCCCTTCTCTGGGGCCAACGTCCTGACTTTC.

This clone has a single count. This rearrangement joins TRBV11-3 to TRBJ2-1; D is perhaps TRBD2 (6 bases). Between the trimmed V and J ends, which lost 6 bases and 0 bases, there was a span of 12 bases. CDR3 size: 15 residues. Germline CDR1 is SGHNT and CDR2 is YENEEA. The CDR3 region is CASSYSGSSYNEQFF. CDR3 DNA sequence: TGTGCCAGCAGTTATAGCGGCAGCTCCTACAATGAGCAGTTCTTC. Together with reference TRBV11-3 and TRBJ2-1, the CDR3 gives the full variable domain: EAGVVQSPRYKIIEKKQPVAFWCNPISGHNTLYWYLQNLGQGPELLIRYENEEAVDDSQLPKDRFSAERLKGVDSTLKIQPAELGDSAVYLCASSYSGSSYNEQFFGPGTRLTVL.

The rearrangement joins TRBV27 to TRBJ1-5; D remains ambiguous. Per the germline V gene, CDR1 is MNHEY and CDR2 is SMNVEV (reference sequence). V lost 2 bases and J lost 4, with 18 bases in between. The CDR3 contains 17 residues. CDR3 region: CASSLVRPNSGNQPQHF. CDR3 in DNA: TGTGCCAGCAGTTTAGTCCGGCCCAACAGCGGGAATCAGCCCCAGCATTTT.